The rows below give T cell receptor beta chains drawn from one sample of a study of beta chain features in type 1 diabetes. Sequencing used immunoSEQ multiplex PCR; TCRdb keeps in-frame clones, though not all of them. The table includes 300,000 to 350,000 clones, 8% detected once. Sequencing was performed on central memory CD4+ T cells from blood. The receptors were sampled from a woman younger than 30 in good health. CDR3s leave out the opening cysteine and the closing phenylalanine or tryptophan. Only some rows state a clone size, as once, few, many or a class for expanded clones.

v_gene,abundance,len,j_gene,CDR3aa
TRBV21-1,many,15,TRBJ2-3,ASRSFLAGGRRDTQY
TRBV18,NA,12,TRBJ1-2,ASSPIGQGYGYT
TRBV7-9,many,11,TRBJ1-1,ASSLGASPEAF
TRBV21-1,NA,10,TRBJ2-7,ASSKVGKEQY
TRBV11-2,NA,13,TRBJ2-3,ASSIGIGNTDTQY
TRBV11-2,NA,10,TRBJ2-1,ASSLRANEQF
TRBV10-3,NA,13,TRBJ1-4,AISDNRGTNEKLF
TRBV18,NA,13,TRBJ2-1,ASSPGSTSYNEQF
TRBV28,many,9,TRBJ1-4,ASSFLEKLF
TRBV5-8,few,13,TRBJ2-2,ASSHDSRNTGELF
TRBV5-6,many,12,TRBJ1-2,ASEYTHANYGYT
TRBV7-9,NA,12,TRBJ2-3,ASSRGQGTDTQY
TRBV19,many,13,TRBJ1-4,ASSQEYSVGEKLF
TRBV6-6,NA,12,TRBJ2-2,ASRITINTGELF
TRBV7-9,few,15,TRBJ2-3,ASSLYGLAGGLDTQY
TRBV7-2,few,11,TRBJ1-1,ASNWQMNTEAF
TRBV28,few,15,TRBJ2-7,ASSLGGSSGSSYEQY
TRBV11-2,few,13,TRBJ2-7,ASSLDLVLIYEQY
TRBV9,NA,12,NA,ASSVLQNVYEQY
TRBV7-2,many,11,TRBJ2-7,ASSRDDGYEQY
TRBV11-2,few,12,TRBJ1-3,ASSLVGRGNTIY
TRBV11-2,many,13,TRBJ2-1,ASSLRRQGSNEQF
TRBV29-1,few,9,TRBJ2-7,SAQTGNEQY
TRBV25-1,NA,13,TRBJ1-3,ASRRGGYSGNTIY
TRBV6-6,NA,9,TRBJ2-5,ASSYQETQY
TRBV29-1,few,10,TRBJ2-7,SVGAGGDEQY
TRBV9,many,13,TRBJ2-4,ASSVGGGQGNIQY
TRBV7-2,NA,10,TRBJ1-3,ASSLQGHTIY
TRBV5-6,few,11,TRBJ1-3,ASRRGVRNTIY
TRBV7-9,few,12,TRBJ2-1,ASSLGLADNEQF
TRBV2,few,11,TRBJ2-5,ASSESMRETQY
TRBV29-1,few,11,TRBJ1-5,SAETGWDQPQH
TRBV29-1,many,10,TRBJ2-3,SVESSYGTQY
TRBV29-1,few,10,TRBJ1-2,SAGARDYGYT
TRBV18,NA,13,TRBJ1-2,ASSPLGTPNYGYT
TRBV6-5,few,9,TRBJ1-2,ASSQGYGYT
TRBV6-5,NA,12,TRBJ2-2,ASSYAAGTGELF
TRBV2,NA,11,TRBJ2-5,ASSAGLKETQY
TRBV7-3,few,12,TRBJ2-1,ASSLSANGNEQF
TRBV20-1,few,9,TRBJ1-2,SARDVRGYT
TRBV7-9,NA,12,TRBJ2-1,ASNSRTEYNEQF
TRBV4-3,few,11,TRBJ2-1,ASSQVQGLVEF
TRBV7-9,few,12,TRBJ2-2,ASSKETNTGELF
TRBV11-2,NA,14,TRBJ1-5,ASSLGAGQGNQPQH
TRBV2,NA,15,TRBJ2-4,ASRDGLAGRAKNIQY
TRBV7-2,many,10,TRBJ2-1,ASSYTRYEQF
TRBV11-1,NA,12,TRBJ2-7,ASSLGGNSYEQY
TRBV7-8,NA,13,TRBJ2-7,ASSPAGTLVYEQY
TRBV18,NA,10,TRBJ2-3,ASSPQPDTQY
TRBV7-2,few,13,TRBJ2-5,ASSLGRTVRETQY